This TCR beta chain originates from a study of blood T cells in healthy people across ages (dated by TCRdb to between 2014 and 2017). General notes on the study: In model experiments, template switching captured roughly one uniquely barcoded TCR beta cDNA molecule for every two T cells. To avoid experimental bias, donors of different ages were distributed randomly across sequencing lanes. Using the same blood draw, the study looked at two additional independent replicas of 1 million unique cDNA reads for two donors, one aged 18 to 29 and the other aged 80 or older. The donors were split into four age groups: young (average about 16 years), middle-aged (more than 35), aged (roughly 60) and long-lived (under 85). Using deep sequencing normalized with unique cDNA molecular identifiers, the study measured how TCR beta repertoire diversity changes with age. Points the paper makes about the study in general: Compared with the aged group, the long-lived group had more naive CD4+ T cells, fewer expanded clones and increased TCR diversity, a pattern suggesting age selection. Estimates of total diversity based on one million sequenced T cells were considered lower bounds and underestimates. Bulk unsorted PBMC profiling prevented conclusive comparison of naive and antigen-experienced compartments. There was a strong correlation between observed TCR beta diversity and the percentage of naive T cells measured by flow cytometry. Donor CMV infection status was unknown, potentially confounding age-related changes in expanded clonotypes. Observed TCR beta diversity per million T cells fell roughly linearly with age, and a significant reduction was already apparent by age roughly 40.

This clonotype showed up just a few times. The antigen it recognizes is unknown. No base-level quality is on record; no much larger clone is a single base apart. Donors were a few dozen systemically healthy Caucasian individuals from Russia aged roughly 6 to 90 years. Each donor gave ten milliliters of peripheral blood, collected into EDTA-treated Vacutainer tubes. PBMCs were isolated by Ficoll-Paque density-gradient centrifugation, with at least 7 million obtained per sample. Trizol reagent was used to extract total RNA from the PBMCs, yielding at least 5.5 micrograms per sample. Naive CD45RAhigh/CD27high T cell percentages were measured by flow cytometry on a PBMC aliquot from every donor. Per the germline V gene (reference sequence), GTSNPN is the CDR1 and SVGIG is the CDR2. From the cysteine through the phenylalanine, the CDR3 covers 17 amino acids. Only the CDR3 DNA is retained, 51 bases long and in frame from the first base. V is cut back by 4 bases and J by 2 bases, with 9 bases in the junction unmatched.

Preparation of the library involved 5' RACE. The second PCR ran for about 6 to 12 cycles and used a J-beta primer mix along with a sample-barcoded 5' primer. A template-switch 5' adaptor carrying 12 random nucleotides introduced a unique molecular identifier onto each TCR beta cDNA molecule. At least 2.5 million CDR3-containing paired-end reads were obtained from each sample. All of the RNA was converted into first-strand cDNA using the Mint cDNA synthesis kit, with a TRBC-specific oligonucleotide serving as the primer. All cDNA was treated with uracil-DNA glycosylase and then went through a first 18-cycle PCR with the universal primers M1SS and BC2_uni_R. Under the source paper's analysis protocol: Each sample was normalized by randomly selecting 1 million high-quality reads, each carrying a distinct molecular identifier. Instead of being binned into consensus sequences, reads that shared molecular identifiers were thrown out. MiTCR, with a Q25 quality threshold and the strictest error-elimination algorithm, was used for CDR3 identification, clonotype clustering and error correction. A nonparametric unseen species model with Euler transformation was used to estimate lower-bound total TCR beta diversity. Starting from the raw public reads, TCRdb applied fastp trimming at Q25, assembled clones with MiXCR and retained in-frame beta chains. Records with the same CDR3 protein are collapsed into one entry carrying the most frequent genes and DNA. These V and J calls originate from TCRdb's pipeline instead of the authors' own analysis. Here the sample has some 1.8 million distinct CDR3 sequences; around 40% occur a single time. The biggest ten clones account for approximately 22% of the sample.

Here the chain combines TRBV30 and TRBJ2-6; TRBD1 matches 9 bases in the middle. This clonotype was obtained from a human donor in good health. The sequenced sample was blood. The bases are TGTGCCTGGATCCCGGACAGGGGCTTAACTGGGGCCAACGTCCTGACTTTC. It codes for CAWIPDRGLTGANVLTF. Here the CDR3 is joined to the reference TRBV30 and TRBJ2-6 genes, and the full variable domain is: SQTIHQWPATLVQPVGSPLSLECTVEGTSNPNLYWYRQAAGRGLQLLFYSVGIGQISSEVPQNLSASRPQDRQFILSSKKLLLSDSGFYLCAWIPDRGLTGANVLTFGAGSRLTVL.